The rows below give T cell receptor beta chains drawn from one sample of a study of cytomegalovirus exposure and HLA in healthy donors. Using immunoSEQ multiplex PCR, the repertoire was profiled, and TCRdb retains in-frame clones only, with some absent. The sample holds 100,000 to 150,000 clones, about 79% seen once. The sequenced sample consisted of PBMCs. The source is a man between 45 and 60 years old in good health and CMV-seronegative. Each CDR3 is given with its conserved first and last residue. A D gene is named only where the DNA matches it firmly. Only part of the rows carry a size: once, few, many, or a class if the clone is expanded.

v_gene	j_gene	d_gene	abundance	CDR3aa	CDR3nt
TRBV11-2	TRBJ2-2	TRBD1	-	CASSFSGGTGELFF	TGTGCCAGCAGCTTCTCAGGGGGCACCGGGGAGCTGTTTTTT
TRBV5-4	TRBJ2-3	TRBD2	-	CASSNGLAGTDTQYF	TGTGCCAGCAGCAATGGACTAGCGGGGACAGATACGCAGTATTTT
TRBV5-4	TRBJ1-2	-	-	CASTFGGVLNIGYGYTF	TGTGCCAGCACCTTTGGGGGCGTCCTGAATATCGGCTATGGCTACACCTTC
TRBV27	TRBJ1-6	-	few	CASSLTGSPLHF	TGTGCCAGCAGTCTAACAGGTTCACCCCTCCACTTT
TRBV30	TRBJ2-2	TRBD1	-	CAWSIRTGPTGAGELFF	TGTGCCTGGAGTATCAGGACAGGGCCAACAGGGGCCGGGGAGCTGTTTTTT
TRBV5-1	TRBJ2-7	TRBD1	-	CASSTQTGGISYEQYF	TGCGCCAGCTCCACCCAGACAGGGGGTATCAGCTACGAGCAGTACTTC
TRBV6-5	TRBJ1-1	TRBD1	-	CASSYRPKQGTEAFF	TGTGCCAGCAGTTACAGGCCTAAACAGGGGACTGAAGCTTTCTTT
TRBV9	TRBJ2-3	TRBD2	-	CASSGYGGAISTDTQYF	TGTGCCAGCAGCGGCTACGGGGGGGCCATCTCCACAGATACGCAGTATTTT
TRBV7-9	TRBJ1-4	TRBD1	-	CASSSGAARTGKLFF	TGTGCCAGCAGCTCGGGCGCTGCGAGGACAGGAAAACTGTTTTTT
TRBV6-5	TRBJ1-4	TRBD1	-	CASSSQGQGYEKLFF	TGTGCCAGCAGTTCACAGGGACAGGGCTATGAAAAACTGTTTTTT
TRBV15	TRBJ1-1	-	-	CATRKAGTTEAFF	TGTGCCACCAGAAAGGCAGGTACGACTGAAGCTTTCTTT
TRBV19	TRBJ2-2	-	-	CASQSWGVITGELFF	TGTGCCAGCCAAAGTTGGGGGGTCATCACCGGGGAGCTGTTTTTT
TRBV7-2	TRBJ1-2	-	-	CASSLGGGGGYGYTF	TGTGCCAGCAGCTTGGGTGGGGGGGGCGGTTATGGCTACACCTTC
TRBV7-9	TRBJ1-1	TRBD1	-	CASSSGTDHTEAFF	TGTGCCAGCAGCTCCGGGACAGACCACACTGAAGCTTTCTTT
TRBV19	TRBJ1-2	-	few	CASSIGSRAGNGYTF	TGTGCCAGTAGTATTGGAAGCAGGGCGGGAAATGGCTACACCTTC